The present TCR beta chain was sequenced within a study of T cells in Graves' hyperthyroidism and ophthalmopathy. General study points: The model's output predicted ophthalmopathy at a median of roughly seven months prior to onset.

Unmatched junction bases numbered 21, after V lost 2 bases and J lost 7 bases. Per germline, CDR1 KGHDR and CDR2 SFDVKD. This CDR3 contains 20 residues. This clonotype has a handful of counts. Its cognate antigen is unknown. Amplified regions were TCR beta CDR3 sequences from RNA transcripts. HTBI primers drove first-round RT-PCR of the TCR CDR3. MiXCR, run by TCRdb on the multiplex PCR reads, gives a single entry per CDR3 protein. The table shows around 600,000 distinct CDR3 sequences, with around 13% occurring only once. The sequencing input was blood. The TCR was taken from a woman between 50 and 59 years old with Graves' ophthalmopathy. V gene TRBV24-1 combines with J gene TRBJ2-1, with 8 nucleotides matching TRBD2. In nucleotides, the CDR3 is TGTGCCACCAGTGATTCAAGCGGGAGTTCCCAACATTGGACACGGAATGAGCAGTTCTTC. Translating it yields CATSDSSGSSQHWTRNEQFF.